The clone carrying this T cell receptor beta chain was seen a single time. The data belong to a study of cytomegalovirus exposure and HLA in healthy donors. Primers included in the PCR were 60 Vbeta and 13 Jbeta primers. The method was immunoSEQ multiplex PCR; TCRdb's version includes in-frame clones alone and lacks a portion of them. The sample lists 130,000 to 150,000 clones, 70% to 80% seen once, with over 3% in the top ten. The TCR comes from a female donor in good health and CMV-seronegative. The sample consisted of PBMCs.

Here the CDR3 reads CASSLRAGERETQYF. The CDR3 region has the DNA TGTGCCAGCAGTTTAAGGGCAGGGGAGAGGGAGACCCAGTACTTC. This sequence joins TRBV27 and TRBJ2-5; a possible D gene is TRBD1 (6 bases). Germline CDR1 is MNHEY and CDR2 is SMNVEV (reference sequence). The CDR3 contains 15 residues. V dropped 2 bases and J dropped 5 bases, with 15 bases sitting between them.